This paragraph covers one TCR beta chain sequence. Primers included in the PCR were 60 Vbeta and 13 Jbeta primers. Assay used: immunoSEQ multiplex PCR; TCRdb lists only in-frame clones, some missing. The sample lists some 200,000 clones, around 83% seen once, with approximately 1.5% in the top ten. This entry comes from a study of cytomegalovirus exposure and HLA in healthy donors. V lost 4 bases and J lost 2; bases outside the gene matches: 14. The CDR3 covers 17 residues. Germline values: CDR1 SGDLS, CDR2 YYNGEE. Sequencing input: PBMCs. This receptor was identified in a woman between 18 and 30 years old in good health and CMV-seronegative. This rearrangement joins TRBV9 to TRBJ1-1; 7 nucleotides agree with TRBD1. DNA for the CDR3: TGTGCCAGCAGCCCGCTAACAGGGGATAGATACAACACTGAAGCTTTCTTT. Its translation: CASSPLTGDRYNTEAFF.